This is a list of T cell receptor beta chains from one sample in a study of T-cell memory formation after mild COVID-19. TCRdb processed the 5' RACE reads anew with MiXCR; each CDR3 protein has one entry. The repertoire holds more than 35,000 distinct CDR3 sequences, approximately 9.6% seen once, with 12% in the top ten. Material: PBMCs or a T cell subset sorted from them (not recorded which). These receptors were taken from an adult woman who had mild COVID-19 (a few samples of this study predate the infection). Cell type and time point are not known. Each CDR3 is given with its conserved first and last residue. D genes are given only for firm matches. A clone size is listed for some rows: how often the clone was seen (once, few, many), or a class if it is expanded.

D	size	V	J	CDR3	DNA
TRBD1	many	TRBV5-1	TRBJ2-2	CASSLVVRGPTGELFF	TGCGCCAGCAGCTTGGTGGTCAGGGGGCCCACCGGGGAGCTGTTTTTT
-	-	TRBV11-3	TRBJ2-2	CASSLGVTGELFF	TGTGCCAGCAGCCTTGGGGTGACCGGGGAGCTGTTTTTT
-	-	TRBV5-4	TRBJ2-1	CASSHQGPSYNEQFF	TGTGCCAGCAGCCACCAAGGGCCCTCCTACAATGAGCAGTTCTTC
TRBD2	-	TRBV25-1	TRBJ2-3	CASWTSGADTQYF	TGTGCCAGCTGGACTAGCGGGGCGGATACGCAGTATTTT
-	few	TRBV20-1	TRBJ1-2	CSASLGAHRSSSSNGYTF	TGCAGTGCTAGCTTAGGGGCCCATCGTAGTTCCAGTTCGAATGGCTACACCTTC
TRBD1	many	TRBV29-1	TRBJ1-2	CSVEDRDYGYTF	TGCAGCGTTGAGGACAGGGACTATGGCTACACCTTC
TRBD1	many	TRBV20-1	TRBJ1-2	CSARAGQGARNYYGYTF	TGCAGTGCTAGGGCGGGACAGGGGGCAAGGAATTATTATGGCTACACCTTC
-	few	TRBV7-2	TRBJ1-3	CASSAIGSGNTIYF	TGTGCCAGCAGCGCAATCGGCTCTGGAAACACCATATATTTT
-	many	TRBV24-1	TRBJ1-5	CATSENNIGNQPQHF	TGTGCCACCAGTGAAAACAACATTGGCAATCAGCCCCAGCATTTT
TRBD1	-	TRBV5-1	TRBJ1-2	CASSLAGQGGYGYTF	TGCGCCAGCAGCTTGGCGGGACAGGGAGGTTATGGCTACACCTTC
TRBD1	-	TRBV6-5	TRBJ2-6	CASTFDFSGTAGANVLTF	TGTGCCAGCACTTTTGATTTTTCGGGGACAGCTGGGGCCAACGTCCTGACTTTC
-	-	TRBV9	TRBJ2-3	CASSFLLWDTQYF	TGTGCCAGCAGCTTCCTATTGTGGGATACGCAGTATTTT
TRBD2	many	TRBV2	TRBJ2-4	CASSLTDGLAGVTNIQYF	TGTGCCAGCAGTCTTACCGATGGGCTAGCGGGAGTAACTAACATTCAGTACTTC
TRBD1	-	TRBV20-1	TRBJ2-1	CSAPGQGGNEQFF	TGCAGTGCCCCGGGACAGGGCGGAAATGAGCAGTTCTTC
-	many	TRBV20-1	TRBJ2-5	CSASLAATQYF	TGCAGTGCTAGTTTGGCGGCGACCCAGTACTTC
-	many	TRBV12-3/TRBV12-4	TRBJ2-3	CASTWWGGTDTQYF	TGTGCCAGCACCTGGTGGGGGGGCACAGATACGCAGTATTTT
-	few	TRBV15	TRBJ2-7	CATSRTEVSYEQYF	TGTGCCACCAGCAGGACAGAGGTCTCCTACGAGCAGTACTTC
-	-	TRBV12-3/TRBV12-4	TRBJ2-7	CASRTEGGAYEQYF	TGTGCCAGCAGAACTGAGGGGGGGGCCTACGAGCAGTACTTC
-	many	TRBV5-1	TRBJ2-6	CASSLRESGANVLTF	TGCGCCAGCAGCCTCAGGGAGTCTGGGGCCAACGTCCTGACTTTC
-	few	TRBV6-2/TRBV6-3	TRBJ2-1	CASSWTENNEQFF	TGTGCCAGCAGCTGGACGGAGAACAATGAGCAGTTCTTC
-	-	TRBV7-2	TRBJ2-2	CASSLTGAGNTGELFF	TGTGCCAGCAGCTTGACGGGAGCTGGTAACACCGGGGAGCTGTTTTTT
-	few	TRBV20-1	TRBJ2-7	CSAVKPGLVYEQYF	TGCAGTGCTGTCAAACCGGGACTCGTTTACGAGCAGTACTTC
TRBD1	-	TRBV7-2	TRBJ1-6	CASSLVYGQELSPLHF	TGTGCCAGCAGCTTAGTTTATGGACAGGAACTCTCACCCCTCCACTTT
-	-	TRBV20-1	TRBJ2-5	CSATPLRGGAPGQYF	TGCAGTGCTACGCCCCTCCGCGGGGGCGCACCCGGACAGTACTTC
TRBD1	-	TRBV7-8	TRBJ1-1	CASSPFYRGIGDQF	TGTGCCAGCAGCCCTTTTTACAGGGGAATCGGCGATCAATTT
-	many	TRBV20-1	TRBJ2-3	CSARGRLAGTDTQYF	TGCAGTGCTAGGGGGCGGCTAGCAGGCACAGATACGCAGTATTTT
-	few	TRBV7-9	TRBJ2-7	CASSFSFTYEQYF	TGTGCCAGCAGCTTTAGCTTTACCTACGAGCAGTACTTC
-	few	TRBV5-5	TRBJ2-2	CASSLTPPGTGELFF	TGTGCCAGCAGCTTGACCCCGCCAGGGACCGGGGAGCTGTTTTTT
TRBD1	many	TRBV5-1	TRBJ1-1	CASSLGTGPNTEAFF	TGCGCCAGCAGCTTGGGGACAGGGCCGAACACTGAAGCTTTCTTT
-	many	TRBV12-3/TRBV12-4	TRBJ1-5	CASTRQGPQPQHF	TGTGCCAGCACCCGGCAGGGACCGCAGCCCCAGCATTTT
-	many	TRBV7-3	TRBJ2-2	CASSLDFLGELFF	TGTGCCAGCAGCTTGGATTTTTTGGGGGAGCTGTTTTTT